The T cell receptor beta chain described here comes from a study of blood T cell repertoires in COVID-19. At the level of the study: Italy, Spain and the United States were the sources of the convalescent and acute COVID-19 samples. Sources were T cells, B-cell-depleted T cells, or PBMCs; the material itself was cDNA or gDNA.

The ends lost 4 bases at V and 4 bases at J; junction bases unmatched: 6. This CDR3 has 14 residues. Germline CDR1 reads MDHEN; CDR2 reads SYDVKM. In the source study's methods: Scientists estimated how many nucleated cells there were by amplifying reference gene primers. This table comes from immunoSEQ multiplex PCR, and its TCRdb copy is limited to in-frame clones, with some not included. V and J calls plus clone size are reproduced from that table; the DNA served to infer D and trimming. This table has fewer than 350,000 clones, roughly 87% appearing once. The clonotype was recovered from a woman aged 60-75 years with COVID-19, enrolled during active disease. The sequencing input was peripheral blood. The gene calls are TRBV28 and TRBJ1-2, with 7 bases fitting TRBD1. The CDR3 nucleotides are TGTGCCAGCAGTTCCAGCCGGGACAGCTATGGCTACACCTTC. Protein sequence: CASSSSRDSYGYTF.